This TCR beta chain was identified in a study of cytomegalovirus exposure and HLA in healthy donors. Study-level background: Unique TCR beta sequences numbering approximately 100 million came from 150 million to 200 million T cells in an earlier analysis.

The PCR used 60 Vbeta and 13 Jbeta primers. TCRdb's copy holds only in-frame clones and misses some; the assay was immunoSEQ multiplex PCR. In the table there are about 140,000 clones, more than 60% of which are singletons. Trimming removed 1 base from V and 4 bases from J, with 10 bases in between. There are 14 residues in the CDR3. Germline CDR1 and CDR2: WSHSY and SAAADI. The sample taken for sequencing was PBMCs. V usage is TRBV10-2 and J usage is TRBJ1-2; D is ambiguous. The receptor comes from a female donor in good health and CMV-seronegative. CDR3 residues: CASSEYSQTYGYTF. CDR3 DNA: TGCGCCAGCAGTGAGTACAGCCAAACCTATGGCTACACCTTC.